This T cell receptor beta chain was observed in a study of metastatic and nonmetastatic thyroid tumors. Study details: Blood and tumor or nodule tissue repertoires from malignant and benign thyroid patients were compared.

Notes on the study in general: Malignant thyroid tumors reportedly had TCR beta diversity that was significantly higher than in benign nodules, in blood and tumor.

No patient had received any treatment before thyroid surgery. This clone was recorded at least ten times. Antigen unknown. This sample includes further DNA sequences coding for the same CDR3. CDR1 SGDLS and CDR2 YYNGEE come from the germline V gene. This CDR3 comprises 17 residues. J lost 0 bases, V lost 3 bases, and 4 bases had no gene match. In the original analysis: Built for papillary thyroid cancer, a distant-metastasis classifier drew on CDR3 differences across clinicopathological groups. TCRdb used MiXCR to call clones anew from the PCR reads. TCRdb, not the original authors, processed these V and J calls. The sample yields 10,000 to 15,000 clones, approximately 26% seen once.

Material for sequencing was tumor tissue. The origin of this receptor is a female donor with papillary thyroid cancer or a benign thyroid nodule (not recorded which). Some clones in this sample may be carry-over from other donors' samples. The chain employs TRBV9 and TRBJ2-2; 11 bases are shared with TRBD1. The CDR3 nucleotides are TGTGCCAGCAGCGCCCCGGGACAGGGGGCGAACACCGGGGAGCTGTTTTTT. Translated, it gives CASSAPGQGANTGELFF.